This T cell receptor (beta chain) was obtained from a study of cytomegalovirus exposure and HLA in healthy donors. The CDR3 contains 17 residues. Germline-derived CDR1 and CDR2 are MGHRA and YSYEKL. With V trimmed by 1 base and J by 0 bases, 6 bases remained unmatched. The PCR was carried out with 60 Vbeta primers and 13 Jbeta primers. Assay: immunoSEQ multiplex PCR; the TCRdb copy retains only in-frame clones and omits some. The sample lists 100,000 to 150,000 clones, 70% to 80% occurring once. The sequence derives from a man aged 50 to 59 in good health and CMV-seronegative. The specimen sequenced was PBMCs. The J gene is TRBJ1-3, the V gene TRBV4-1; TRBD1 aligns across 7 bases. The CDR3 coding sequence is TGCGCCAGCAGCCAAGCCGGGACAGTGATCTCTGGAAACACCATATATTTT. Translating it yields CASSQAGTVISGNTIYF.